This T cell receptor (beta chain) comes out of a study of PD-1 blockade in classical Hodgkin lymphoma (dated by TCRdb to 2018 to 2021). About the investigation overall: Nivolumab dosing was 3 mg/kg intravenously every 2 weeks, continuing until either disease progression or unacceptable toxicity. The study used TCR beta sequencing and CyTOF to define a peripheral blood immune signature of response to PD-1 blockade in classical Hodgkin lymphoma.

CDR1 is given as MNHNS and CDR2 as SASEGT, both from the germline V gene. The CDR3 contains 13 residues, cysteine and phenylalanine counted. Only CDR3 DNA is held: 39 bases, read in frame from base 1. From V the trimming removes 9 bases and from J it removes 5 bases, while the gene matches leave 9 bases of the junction unaccounted for. The Qiagen DNeasy kit was used to extract genomic DNA from unsorted PBMCs and from the negatively selected CD4+ and CD8+ fractions. Using primers that anneal to V and J segments, immunoSEQ multiplex PCR amplified the TCR beta CDR3 regions. A synthetic immune receptor repertoire was used to minimize amplification bias, and any residual bias was removed computationally once sequencing was done. From the authors' description of their analysis: Repertoire diversity was quantified as the Shannon entropy index using custom Python scripts. Unsorted, CD4+ and CD8+ repertoires were examined separately, except in combined analyses, for which CD4+ and CD8+ sequences were merged in silico. Clonal expansion was defined as a frequency increase of at least 2-fold after treatment compared with C1D1, and clones undetected at baseline were assigned a pseudocount of 0.5. Singleton clones were defined as clones with 0 or 1 copy at C1D1, and non-singleton clones were defined as clones with 2 or more copies. Clones expanded in unsorted samples were labelled as CD4+, CD8+ or unknown by matching protein sequences in sorted samples from the same patient. Diversity changes from C1D1 to C4D1 were tested in paired samples using Wilcoxon tests. TCRdb took over this immuneACCESS table, retaining in-frame rearrangements with V and J assigned. Such tables are incomplete; in checked studies, under half of the missing clones stem from an unresolved V gene, and the remainder is unexplained. V, J and clone size reflect that table, while D and trimming were determined from the DNA. Within this sample are 30,000 to 40,000 clones, with about 93% of them counted one time only. Of the sample, 0.25% to 0.35% falls within the top ten clones.

This clone appeared a few times. This clone's antigen is unknown. Qualities for individual bases were not recorded, and no much larger clone is one base off. The intended sense of this specimen's time point label: cycle 4 day 1 (C4D1), after about 6 weeks of nivolumab. All trial patients had relapsed after autologous stem cell transplantation, with cohorts A, B and C differing in prior brentuximab vedotin exposure. Magnetic negative selection with a Miltenyi CD4+ T cell isolation kit was used to purify CD4+ T cells from thawed PBMCs. A total of 56 patients with relapsed/refractory classical Hodgkin lymphoma made up the trial cohort, and each patient's best overall response was complete response, partial response or progressive disease. Single-agent nivolumab was administered to trial patients in the multi-cohort phase II CheckMate 205 trial. Best overall response was determined by an independent review committee according to the 2007 International Working Group response criteria. Trial PBMCs were obtained immediately prior to nivolumab initiation (C1D1) and on therapy at cycle 2 day 1 and cycle 4 day 1. Peripheral blood was collected in 8 mL Vacutainer Cell Preparation Tubes, from which PBMCs were isolated by centrifugation and then cryopreserved. Purified CD4+ and CD8+ fractions were prepared only for cases where an additional PBMC sample was available. On LS columns in a quadroMACS separator, the magnetically labelled cells were depleted, and the flow-through was collected as the purified fraction.

What the research found in general, with its limitations: Baseline TCR diversity was reported to be lower in newly diagnosed patients than in healthy donors, and even lower in relapsed/refractory patients. Only a single clinical trial cohort was studied, and what caused the repertoire differences, possibly disease activity or prior therapy, remained undefined. Lower diversity was observed in patients in whom nivolumab was started less than 1 year after ASCT, and these patients were excluded from later analyses so that confounding by immune reconstitution would be avoided. By C4D1, a significant rise was seen in CD4+ TCR diversity but not in CD8+ TCR diversity (p=0.0027 vs p=0.16), and the rise was most apparent among complete responders (p=0.02). Among trial patients, those achieving complete response had baseline diversity similar to that of newly diagnosed patients, while diversity was significantly lower in partial responders and progressors.

The clonotype was recovered from a human donor with classical Hodgkin lymphoma. The source was CD4+ T cells from blood, collected before the fourth cycle of nivolumab. The chain uses TRBV6-1 and TRBJ1-2; 7 bases in between match TRBD1. The DNA sequence reads TGTGCCAGTAACAGGGGATTTGGATATGGCTACACCTTC. This gives the protein CASNRGFGYGYTF.